The clone carrying this TCR beta chain was detected ten times or more. The antigen remains unidentified. The data stem from a study of read filtering for tumor transcriptome and immune sequencing. From approximately 430 ng of RNA, a library with molecular barcoded alpha/delta and beta/gamma adaptors was made. TCRdb ran MiXCR on the reads and lists one entry per CDR3 protein. Of 90,000 to 95,000 distinct CDR3 sequences in the sample, about 22% are singletons; the top ten hold roughly 10%. Germline CDR1 LGHNA, CDR2 YNFKEQ. This CDR3 comprises 16 residues. V gave up 0 bases and J gave up 7 bases, with 16 bases separating them. General observations from the study: About 81.9% of IR-seq clonotypes had one read, totaling about 3.5% of reads; RNA-seq: approximately 75% and 45%.

The receptor was isolated from a donor at least 40 years old with multiple myeloma. The sample was a population of CD138-negative cells sorted from bone marrow. The chain is built from TRBV4-2 and TRBJ1-5; D is unresolved. CDR3 DNA: TGTGCCAGCAGCCAAGATCTCCCGACAACCGGCCAGCCCCAGCATTTT. This translates into CASSQDLPTTGQPQHF.